This T cell receptor (beta chain) stems from a study of T cell repertoires in cytomegalovirus infection (dated by TCRdb to about 2019). Study-wide context: Because public TCR beta signatures pointed to carriage of CMV infection together with the matching HLA type, the HLA type of each donor mattered for the analysis. Points the paper makes about the study in general: Carriers of CMV infection plus the relevant HLA type were discriminated by the cumulative frequency of public TCR beta family members in the study cohort and in an independent approximately 400-donor cohort. The ex vivo response was dominated by HLA-C-restricted CMV-specific TCR beta clonotypes, which also provided the single most frequent clonotype in two of eight donors.

The sequencing machine was an Illumina HiSeq 1500. The public reads were run again by TCRdb, first through fastp at Q25 and then through MiXCR, and only productive beta chains were kept. When rows share a CDR3 protein, they turn into one entry using the most common DNA and genes. The sample records 740,000 or so distinct CDR3 sequences, under 40% of which are singletons. Around 2.6% of the sample is held by the ten biggest clonotypes. Notes on this clonotype: Its antigen target is currently unknown. No clone much larger than this one lies a single base away; base qualities are absent.

Sequences SGHRS (CDR1) and YFSETQ (CDR2) are obtained from the germline V gene. Relative to germline, V is missing 1 base and J is missing 3 bases, with 3 bases of the junction outside any gene match. Taken from cysteine to phenylalanine, the CDR3 has 15 residues. Only CDR3 DNA is held: 45 bases, read in frame from base 1. The sequence is built from TRBV5-1 and TRBJ1-3; a stretch of 8 junction bases matches TRBD1. Sequencing was performed on PBMCs. The receptor comes from a human donor in good health (CMV status not recorded). Some clones in this sample may be carry-over from other donors' samples. The DNA sequence reads TGCGCCAGCAGCTTGAACGGACAGGGTGGAAACACCATATATTTT. This gives the protein CASSLNGQGGNTIYF.